This is a list of T cell receptor beta chains from one sample in a study of shared clonotypes between healthy human individuals. The assay was immunoSEQ multiplex PCR, and TCRdb's table has in-frame clones only and misses some. Here the sample spans fewer than 1.6 million clones, approximately 98.5% being singletons. Material for sequencing was naive CD4+ T cells sorted from blood. These receptors came from a man aged 25 to 40 in good health. Each CDR3 is given with its conserved first and last residue. The D gene is left open where the match is weak. Clone sizes are given selectively: once, few, many, or a class where the clone is expanded.

TRBD2,NA,TRBJ2-1,TRBV9,CASSVVRLAGYNEQFF,TGTGCCAGCAGCGTAGTCCGCCTAGCGGGGTACAATGAGCAGTTCTTC
NA,once,TRBJ2-7,TRBV5-5,CASSLQALYEQYF,TGTGCCAGCAGCTTGCAGGCTCTCTACGAGCAGTACTTC
NA,once,TRBJ2-3,TRBV2,CASTLEAPDTQYF,TGTGCCAGCACCCTAGAAGCCCCAGATACGCAGTATTTT
NA,NA,TRBJ2-7,TRBV11-2,CASSALLYEQYF,TGTGCCAGCAGCGCCCTCCTCTACGAGCAGTACTTC
NA,NA,TRBJ2-5,TRBV28,CASSLIQETQYF,TGTGCCAGCAGTCTAATCCAAGAGACCCAGTACTTC
NA,once,TRBJ2-1,TRBV10-3,CAISVAESSYNEQFF,TGTGCCATCAGTGTGGCAGAAAGCTCCTACAATGAGCAGTTCTTC
NA,NA,TRBJ2-7,TRBV15,CATSPGSSGSYEQYF,TGTGCCACCAGCCCTGGAAGTTCGGGCTCCTACGAGCAGTACTTC
TRBD2,NA,TRBJ2-5,TRBV5-1,CASSRTSGIQETQYF,TGCGCCAGCTCCAGGACTAGCGGGATTCAAGAGACCCAGTACTTC
NA,NA,TRBJ1-2,TRBV9,CASSVDGGRNYGYTF,TGTGCCAGCAGCGTAGACGGGGGGCGTAACTATGGCTACACCTTC
NA,NA,TRBJ2-1,TRBV28,CASRIGAGEEYEQFF,TGTGCCAGCCGAATTGGGGCAGGGGAGGAGTATGAGCAGTTCTTC
NA,NA,TRBJ2-1,TRBV6-1,CASSDRRRQFF,TGTGCCAGCAGTGACAGAAGGCGGCAGTTCTTC
NA,once,TRBJ1-4,TRBV5-1,CASSLTGIGEKLFF,TGCGCCAGCAGCTTGACGGGCATAGGTGAAAAACTGTTTTTT
NA,NA,TRBJ1-1,TRBV29-1,CSVGRNTEAFF,TGCAGCGTTGGTCGAAACACTGAAGCTTTCTTT
NA,once,TRBJ2-5,TRBV7-9,CASSLSKGGTVQETQYF,TGTGCCAGCAGCTTATCTAAAGGAGGGACAGTCCAAGAGACCCAGTACTTC
NA,NA,TRBJ2-2,TRBV7-2,CASTPGAANTGELFF,TGTGCCAGCACCCCCGGAGCGGCGAACACCGGGGAGCTGTTTTTT
NA,NA,TRBJ1-3,TRBV7-2,CATGQGNTIYF,TGTGCCACCGGACAGGGAAACACCATATATTTT
TRBD1,NA,TRBJ2-7,TRBV6-6,CASSYSGQGGRYEQYF,TGTGCCAGCAGTTACTCCGGACAGGGGGGACGGTACGAGCAGTACTTC
NA,NA,TRBJ1-1,TRBV15,CATSRVQDNTEAFF,TGTGCCACCAGCAGAGTACAGGACAACACTGAAGCTTTCTTT
NA,NA,TRBJ2-7,TRBV7-8,CASSLDSGLTAYEQYF,TGTGCCAGCAGCTTAGACTCGGGACTCACCGCCTACGAGCAGTACTTC
NA,NA,TRBJ2-5,TRBV28,CASSFRGRPSETQYF,TGTGCCAGCAGTTTTCGGGGCCGTCCCTCAGAGACCCAGTACTTC
NA,NA,TRBJ1-2,TRBV7-2,CASSIRSAANYGYTF,TGTGCCAGCAGCATTCGGTCTGCCGCTAACTATGGCTACACCTTC
NA,NA,TRBJ2-7,TRBV19,CASRIRTESYEQYF,TGTGCCAGTCGTATCAGAACAGAGAGCTACGAGCAGTACTTC
NA,NA,TRBJ2-6,TRBV5-1,CASSNSDSPAAGGANVLTF,TGCGCCAGCAGTAATTCCGACAGTCCGGCCGCCGGTGGGGCCAACGTCCTGACTTTC
TRBD1,NA,TRBJ2-7,TRBV6-5,CASRLGTAYEQYF,TGTGCCAGCAGACTGGGGACAGCCTACGAGCAGTACTTC
NA,NA,TRBJ2-1,TRBV5-1,CASSLQNFNSYNEQFF,TGCGCCAGCAGCTTACAAAACTTTAACTCCTACAATGAGCAGTTCTTC
TRBD2,NA,TRBJ2-5,TRBV5-1,CASSATSGPTQTQYF,TGCGCCAGCAGCGCTACTAGCGGCCCTACGCAGACCCAGTACTTC
NA,NA,TRBJ2-1,TRBV5-1,CASSLNPGTGRLAGENEQFF,TGCGCCAGCAGCTTGAATCCCGGGACAGGGAGGCTAGCGGGAGAAAATGAGCAGTTCTTC
TRBD1,NA,TRBJ2-3,TRBV5-1,CASSLVVGEQGARADTQYF,TGCGCCAGCAGCTTGGTTGTCGGCGAGCAGGGGGCGAGGGCAGATACGCAGTATTTT
NA,NA,TRBJ2-3,TRBV9,CASSVYGPSTDTQYF,TGTGCCAGCAGCGTATATGGTCCTAGCACAGATACGCAGTATTTT
NA,NA,TRBJ2-6,TRBV7-9,CASSFYLAASGANVLTF,TGTGCCAGCAGCTTTTACCTCGCCGCCTCTGGGGCCAACGTCCTGACTTTC
NA,NA,TRBJ1-2,TRBV18,CASSPDPPSPYGYTF,TGTGCCAGCTCACCAGATCCTCCGTCCCCATATGGCTACACCTTC
NA,few,TRBJ2-3,TRBV9,CASSVVGQFTDTQYF,TGTGCCAGCAGCGTAGTTGGGCAGTTCACAGATACGCAGTATTTT
TRBD2,NA,TRBJ2-1,TRBV10-1,CASSDPSGSDEQFF,TGCGCCAGCAGTGATCCTAGCGGGAGCGACGAGCAGTTCTTC
NA,NA,TRBJ1-2,TRBV28,CASRQTAVYGYTF,TGTGCCAGCAGACAGACGGCCGTCTATGGCTACACCTTC
NA,NA,TRBJ1-4,TRBV7-9,CASSLGYTGEKLFF,TGTGCCAGCAGCTTGGGATACACGGGTGAAAAACTGTTTTTT
NA,NA,TRBJ2-5,TRBV5-1,CASSLAAGQETQYF,TGCGCCAGCAGCTTGGCGGCAGGCCAAGAGACCCAGTACTTC